The next 32 T cell receptor beta chains were all read from a single sample in a study of blood T cells in healthy people across ages. Alongside a J-beta primer mix, a sample-barcoded 5' primer served in a second PCR lasting about 6 to 12 cycles. TCRdb passed the 5' RACE reads through MiXCR, listing each CDR3 protein once. In the table there are around 1,000,000 distinct CDR3 sequences, approximately 25% of which are singletons. The sample was also linked to a second study, of T cells of mothers and their children.

The sequenced sample was blood. The receptors originated from a girl aged 2-10 years in good health.

This clonotype has only a few counts. The chain joins TRBV7-2 to TRBJ2-7, with TRBD1 identical over 9 bases. From germline, CDR1 is SGHTA and CDR2 FQGNSA. The CDR3 runs 15 residues. V lost 5 bases, J lost 3 bases, and 8 bases stayed unmatched. The CDR3 nucleotides are TGTGCCAGCAGCAAAGGACAGGGGACCGTCTACGAGCAGTACTTC. It yields the protein CASSKGQGTVYEQYF.

This clonotype has just a few counts. This rearrangement joins TRBV6-2 or TRBV6-3 to TRBJ2-7; D is perhaps TRBD2 (6 bases). Looked up from germline, CDR1 is MNHEY and CDR2 is SVGEGT. The CDR3 is 12 residues long. V lost 9 bases and J 3 bases, leaving 12 bases between the germline ends. The CDR3 DNA reads TGTGCCAGTACCGGGGGATACTACGAGCAGTACTTC. Amino acids: CASTGGYYEQYF.

This clonotype was detected many times. The V and J genes are TRBV9 and TRBJ2-5, with 9 nucleotides matching TRBD2. V was pared by 3 bases and J by 5 bases, with 14 bases of the junction left unmatched. The V gene's germline CDR1 is SGDLS and CDR2 YYNGEE. This CDR3 is 17 amino acids long. This CDR3 is CASSGRIRSGSDETQYF. CDR3 nucleotide sequence: TGTGCCAGCAGCGGACGAATACGTAGCGGGAGCGATGAGACCCAGTACTTC.

V is TRBV6-5 and J is TRBJ2-1; D ambiguous. The germline V and J ends were trimmed by 0 bases and 6 bases, with 9 bases remaining between them. There are 14 residues in the CDR3. Germline V gene lookup returns CDR1 MNHEY and CDR2 SVGAGI. The CDR3 region is CASSYSGIGNEQFF. The DNA for the CDR3 is TGTGCCAGCAGTTACTCGGGGATAGGCAATGAGCAGTTCTTC.

This CDR3 is CASSPVGVTEAFF. The DNA for the CDR3 is TGTGCCAGCAGCCCGGTCGGTGTCACTGAAGCTTTCTTT. This chain links TRBV13 with TRBJ1-1, with unresolved D. V lost 5 bases to trimming and J lost 4 bases, with 11 bases between them. The CDR3 runs to 13 residues. The germline CDR1 and CDR2 sequences are PRHDT and FYEKMQ (reference sequence).

The J gene is TRBJ1-5, the V gene TRBV15; D call uncertain. Trimming pared 1 base from V and 7 bases from J, leaving 11 bases between. Germline V gives CDR1 LNHNV, CDR2 YYDKDF (reference sequence). The CDR3 totals 14 residues. As DNA, the CDR3 is TGTGCCACCAGCAGAGGTAACAGAGAGCAGCCCCAGCATTTT. Protein product: CATSRGNREQPQHF.

A remark on this clonotype: The conserved final phenylalanine or tryptophan is absent from the CDR3, which likely points to a read error. The J gene is TRBJ2-7, the V gene TRBV5-1; D is unclear. Trimming took off 4 bases at V and 6 bases at J, with 20 bases between the two ends. The germline V gene has CDR1 SGHRS and CDR2 YFSETQ. This CDR3 contains 15 residues. CDR3: CASSPWGRVNLEQYC. CDR3 DNA sequence: TGCGCCAGCAGCCCCTGGGGTAGGGTGAATCTCGAGCAGTACTGC.

This rearrangement joins TRBV4-3 to TRBJ2-5; TRBD2 matches at 8 bases. The germline V gene has CDR1 LGHNA and CDR2 YSLEER. The V segment lost 4 bases and the J segment 5 bases; nucleotides outside the gene matches: 6. CDR3 length: 14 amino acids. In nucleotides, the CDR3 is TGCGCCAGCAGCCCGGGGGGGCCCTCGGAGACCCAGTACTTC. Protein: CASSPGGPSETQYF.

The gene calls are TRBV7-6 and TRBJ1-2, with unresolved D. V was shortened by 4 bases and J by 4 bases, with 22 bases between the two germline ends. The germline V gene encodes CDR1 SGHVS and CDR2 FNYEAQ. The CDR3 covers 17 residues. CDR3 coding DNA: TGTGCCAGCAGCTCCATCTTGCGGGCGGCCCCCTCCTATGGCTACACCTTC. Translating it yields CASSSILRAAPSYGYTF. The full variable domain, with the rest looked up from reference TRBV7-6 and TRBJ1-2, is GAGVSQSPRYKVTKRGQDVALRCDPISGHVSLYWYRQALGQGPEFLTYFNYEAQQDKSGLPNDRFSAERPEGSISTLTIQRTEQRDSAMYRCASSSILRAAPSYGYTFGSGTRLTVV.

V and J are TRBV2 and TRBJ1-2; D is unresolved. V was pared by 2 bases and J by 4 bases, with 8 bases between. Germline lookup yields CDR1 SNHLY and CDR2 FYNNEI. The CDR3 contains 13 residues. CDR3 in DNA: TGTGCCAGCAGTGAATCTCCCATCTATGGCTACACCTTC. Translated: CASSESPIYGYTF. The full variable domain, its missing parts supplied by reference TRBV2 and TRBJ1-2, is EPEVTQTPSHQVTQMGQEVILRCVPISNHLYFYWYRQILGQKVEFLVSFYNNEISEKSEIFDDQFSVERPDGSNFTLKIRSTKLEDSAMYFCASSESPIYGYTFGSGTRLTVV.

This clonotype occurred a few times. At one of its ends the junction is not consistent with the germline gene, which may arise from a read error. This chain links TRBV2 with TRBJ2-5; D possibly corresponds to TRBD2 (5 bases). Germline CDR1 is SNHLY and CDR2 is FYNNEI. The CDR3 has 9 amino acids. The CDR3 DNA is TGTGCCAGCAGTGAGGGCGGGTTCTTC. Encoded protein: CASSEGGFF.

V gene TRBV7-2 combines with J gene TRBJ2-1; 8 bases are shared with TRBD1. The CDR3 is made up of 17 amino acids. The J segment lost 8 bases and the V segment lost 5 bases, leaving 17 bases of the junction unmatched. Germline CDR1 is SGHTA and CDR2 is FQGNSA. CDR3 DNA: TGTGCCAGCAGCGTATCAAGGACAGGGAAGTTTATCGATGAGCAGTTCTTC. Translation: CASSVSRTGKFIDEQFF.

In this sample, this clonotype turned up a few times. The rearrangement joins TRBV20-1 to TRBJ1-1, with 10 bases aligning to TRBD1. The germline V gene has CDR1 DFQATT and CDR2 SNEGSKA (reference sequence). This CDR3 comprises 13 residues. The trim removed 6 bases at V and 7 bases at J, leaving 8 bases unmatched. CDR3 in amino acids: CSAQGQGRIEAFF. CDR3 in DNA: TGCAGTGCGCAGGGACAGGGGCGGATTGAAGCTTTCTTT.

This clonotype was detected a few times. V gene TRBV28 combines with J gene TRBJ2-1; D not resolved. The closer fit of TRBJ2-5 to the DNA end suggests the J call may be wrong. CDR1 and CDR2 from the germline V gene are MDHEN and SYDVKM. CDR3 length equals 16 residues. The CDR3 sequence is CASSSYPGGTQETQYF. The CDR3 DNA reads as TGTGCCAGCAGTTCATACCCCGGCGGAACCCAGGAGACCCAGTACTTC.

V is TRBV5-1 and J is TRBJ2-5; no clear D gene. The CDR3 is 12 residues long. V gave up 5 bases and J gave up 5 bases, with 10 bases separating them. Per the germline V gene, CDR1 is SGHRS and CDR2 is YFSETQ. The CDR3 nucleotides are TGCGCCAGCAGTAAGGGCTATGAGACCCAGTACTTC. This translates into CASSKGYETQYF.

The chain uses TRBV12-3 or TRBV12-4 and TRBJ2-5; 11 bases match TRBD2. The J call could be wrong; TRBJ2-7 is a better fit for the DNA end. The CDR3 has 15 amino acids. CDR3 coding DNA: TGTGCCAGCAGTCCGGGACTAGCGGAAAGCTACGAGCAGTACTTC. This encodes CASSPGLAESYEQYF.

The CDR3 DNA is TGCAGCGCTTCCGATCACAATCAGCCCCAGCATTTT. This encodes CSASDHNQPQHF. This chain uses TRBV29-1 with TRBJ1-5; D remains ambiguous. Trimming removed 7 bases from V and 3 bases from J, with 10 bases in between. In germline, CDR1 is SQVTM, CDR2 ANQGSEA. This CDR3 contains 12 residues.

This clonotype was recorded a few times. The chain combines TRBV6-2 or TRBV6-3 with TRBJ2-4, with 9 bases aligning to TRBD1. The CDR3 contains 15 residues. Germline values: CDR1 MNHEY, CDR2 SVGEGT. Unmatched junction bases numbered 10, after V lost 5 bases and J lost 8 bases. CDR3 DNA: TGTGCCAGCAGTAAACTACAGGGGGCGAATTACATTCAGTACTTC. Translated: CASSKLQGANYIQYF.

The table lists this clonotype with many counts. This chain joins TRBV20-1 and TRBJ1-2, with D possibly matching TRBD1 (5 bases). CDR3 size: 10 residues. The germline V gene encodes CDR1 DFQATT and CDR2 SNEGSKA (reference sequence). Trimming removed 3 bases at V and 8 bases at J, with 7 bases between. Written as DNA, the CDR3 is TGCAGTGCTAGTGGGGGAGGCTACACCTTC. Protein product: CSASGGGYTF.

V usage is TRBV6-5 and J usage is TRBJ1-1; D not certain. With 2 bases removed from V and 3 bases from J, the gap between germline ends came to 7 bases. This CDR3 spans 13 amino acids. CDR1 and CDR2 (germline): MNHEY, SVGAGI. The CDR3 region is CASSYVADTEAFF. CDR3 DNA: TGTGCCAGCAGTTACGTGGCAGACACTGAAGCTTTCTTT.

The J gene is TRBJ1-4, the V gene TRBV7-9; no clear D. Germline CDR1 is SEHNR and CDR2 is FQNEAQ (reference sequence). The V end was cut by 3 bases, the J end by 2 bases, with 7 bases between. The CDR3 is 14 residues long. The CDR3 DNA reads as TGTGCCAGCAGCTTTTTTCAGACTAATGAAAAACTGTTTTTT. Protein sequence: CASSFFQTNEKLFF.

J is TRBJ2-1 and V is TRBV29-1; D remains ambiguous. Trimming took off 4 bases at V and 0 bases at J, with 10 bases between the two ends. The CDR3 contains 14 residues. Germline loops: CDR1 SQVTM, CDR2 ANQGSEA. The CDR3 coding sequence is TGCAGCGTTGCCCCCCTTCTCTCCTACAATGAGCAGTTCTTC. This encodes CSVAPLLSYNEQFF.

This sequence joins TRBV5-5 and TRBJ2-4, with D perhaps assigned TRBD1 or TRBD2 (5 bases each). This CDR3 has 16 amino acids. V was cut by 0 bases and J by 9 bases, with 19 bases left in between. The germline gives CDR1 SGHKS, CDR2 YYEKEE (reference sequence). CDR3 DNA sequence: TGTGCCAGCAGCTTGGCCCCTAGCTGGGGAACAGGCATTCAGTACTTC. This encodes CASSLAPSWGTGIQYF.

This rearrangement joins TRBV20-1 to TRBJ2-2; D uncertain. This CDR3 spans 9 amino acids. Germline lookup yields CDR1 DFQATT and CDR2 SNEGSKA (reference sequence). The V end was cut by 7 bases, the J end by 8 bases, with 5 bases between. CDR3 nucleotide sequence: TGCAGTGTACAGGGGGAGCTGTTTTTT. It specifies CSVQGELFF.

The chain combines TRBV5-1 with TRBJ1-6; 7 bases are a match to TRBD1. The J segment lost 11 bases and the V segment lost 6 bases, leaving 17 bases of the junction unmatched. This CDR3 is built from 16 residues. Germline assignment: CDR1 SGHRS and CDR2 YFSETQ. CDR3 protein: CASTDRVSLERAPLHF. The CDR3 nucleotides are TGCGCCAGCACAGACAGGGTGTCCCTTGAACGGGCACCCCTCCACTTT.

This clonotype was counted a few times. The chain carries TRBV5-1 and TRBJ2-2; D is unclear. Trimming removed 6 bases at V and 6 bases at J, with 21 bases between. The germline V gene has CDR1 SGHRS and CDR2 YFSETQ. The CDR3 contains 16 residues. The chain's CDR3 is CASTDQVGVGAGELFF. The CDR3, as DNA: TGCGCCAGCACCGACCAAGTGGGTGTAGGAGCCGGGGAGCTGTTTTTT. Based on the CDR3 plus reference TRBV5-1 and TRBJ2-2, the full variable domain is KAGVTQTPRYLIKTRGQQVTLSCSPISGHRSVSWYQQTPGQGLQFLFEYFSETQRNKGNFPGRFSGRQFSNSRSEMNVSTLELGDSALYLCASTDQVGVGAGELFFGEGSRLTVL.

This chain connects TRBV15 to TRBJ2-5; the D gene could be TRBD1 or TRBD2 (5 bases each). The DNA end is more similar to TRBJ2-7, so the J call may be wrong. The CDR3 spans 17 residues. Looked up from germline, CDR1 is LNHNV and CDR2 is YYDKDF (reference sequence). The CDR3 region has the DNA TGTGCCACCAGCGGAGGACATTCCAAGGGAAGCTCCTACGAGCAGTACTTC. It translates to CATSGGHSKGSSYEQYF.

The sample holds a few counts of this clonotype. V and J are TRBV5-1 and TRBJ2-5; 11 bases line up with TRBD2. The DNA end favors TRBJ2-1, so the J call may be wrong. The germline gives CDR1 SGHRS, CDR2 YFSETQ. CDR3 length equals 18 residues. As DNA, the CDR3 is TGCGCCAGCGCCACCAGAGGGACTAGCGGACCTCCCTACAATGAGCAGTTCTTC. As protein: CASATRGTSGPPYNEQFF.

This clonotype was seen more than once but under ten times. CDR3 in amino acids: CASSEVGITEAFF. CDR3 in DNA: TGTGCCAGCAGTGAAGTTGGGATAACTGAAGCTTTCTTT. The chain recombines TRBV6-1 with TRBJ1-1; D remains ambiguous. CDR3 size: 13 residues. With 1 base removed from V and 5 bases from J, the gap between germline ends came to 8 bases. The germline CDR1 and CDR2 sequences are MNHNS and SASEGT.

This clonotype was counted a few times. This chain's CDR3 is CASSFRGHEQYF. CDR3 sequence (DNA): TGTGCCAGCAGTTTCCGGGGCCACGAGCAGTACTTC. V is TRBV27 and J is TRBJ2-7; D possibly matches TRBD1 or TRBD2 (5 bases each). Germline-derived CDR1 and CDR2 are MNHEY and SMNVEV (reference sequence). Trimming stripped 3 bases from V and 5 bases from J, with 8 bases between. The CDR3 consists of 12 residues.

V is TRBV11-1 and J is TRBJ2-2, with D uncertain. Germline CDR1 SGHAT, CDR2 FQDESV (reference sequence). CDR3 length equals 14 residues. V was shortened by 5 bases and J by 5 bases, with 12 bases between the two germline ends. The CDR3 bases are TGTGCCAGCAGCCCGCTCGGGTCAACCGGGGAGCTGTTTTTT. The encoded protein is CASSPLGSTGELFF.

Only a few counts were recorded for this clonotype. The chain has TRBV29-1 and TRBJ2-5; D gene uncertain. The J call is in doubt because the DNA end fits TRBJ2-7 better. The CDR3 has 13 residues. CDR1 is SQVTM, CDR2 ANQGSEA, per germline. The DNA of the CDR3 is TGCAGCGTCCTGACGGGTAGCTTATACGAGCAGTACTTC. Its protein product is CSVLTGSLYEQYF.